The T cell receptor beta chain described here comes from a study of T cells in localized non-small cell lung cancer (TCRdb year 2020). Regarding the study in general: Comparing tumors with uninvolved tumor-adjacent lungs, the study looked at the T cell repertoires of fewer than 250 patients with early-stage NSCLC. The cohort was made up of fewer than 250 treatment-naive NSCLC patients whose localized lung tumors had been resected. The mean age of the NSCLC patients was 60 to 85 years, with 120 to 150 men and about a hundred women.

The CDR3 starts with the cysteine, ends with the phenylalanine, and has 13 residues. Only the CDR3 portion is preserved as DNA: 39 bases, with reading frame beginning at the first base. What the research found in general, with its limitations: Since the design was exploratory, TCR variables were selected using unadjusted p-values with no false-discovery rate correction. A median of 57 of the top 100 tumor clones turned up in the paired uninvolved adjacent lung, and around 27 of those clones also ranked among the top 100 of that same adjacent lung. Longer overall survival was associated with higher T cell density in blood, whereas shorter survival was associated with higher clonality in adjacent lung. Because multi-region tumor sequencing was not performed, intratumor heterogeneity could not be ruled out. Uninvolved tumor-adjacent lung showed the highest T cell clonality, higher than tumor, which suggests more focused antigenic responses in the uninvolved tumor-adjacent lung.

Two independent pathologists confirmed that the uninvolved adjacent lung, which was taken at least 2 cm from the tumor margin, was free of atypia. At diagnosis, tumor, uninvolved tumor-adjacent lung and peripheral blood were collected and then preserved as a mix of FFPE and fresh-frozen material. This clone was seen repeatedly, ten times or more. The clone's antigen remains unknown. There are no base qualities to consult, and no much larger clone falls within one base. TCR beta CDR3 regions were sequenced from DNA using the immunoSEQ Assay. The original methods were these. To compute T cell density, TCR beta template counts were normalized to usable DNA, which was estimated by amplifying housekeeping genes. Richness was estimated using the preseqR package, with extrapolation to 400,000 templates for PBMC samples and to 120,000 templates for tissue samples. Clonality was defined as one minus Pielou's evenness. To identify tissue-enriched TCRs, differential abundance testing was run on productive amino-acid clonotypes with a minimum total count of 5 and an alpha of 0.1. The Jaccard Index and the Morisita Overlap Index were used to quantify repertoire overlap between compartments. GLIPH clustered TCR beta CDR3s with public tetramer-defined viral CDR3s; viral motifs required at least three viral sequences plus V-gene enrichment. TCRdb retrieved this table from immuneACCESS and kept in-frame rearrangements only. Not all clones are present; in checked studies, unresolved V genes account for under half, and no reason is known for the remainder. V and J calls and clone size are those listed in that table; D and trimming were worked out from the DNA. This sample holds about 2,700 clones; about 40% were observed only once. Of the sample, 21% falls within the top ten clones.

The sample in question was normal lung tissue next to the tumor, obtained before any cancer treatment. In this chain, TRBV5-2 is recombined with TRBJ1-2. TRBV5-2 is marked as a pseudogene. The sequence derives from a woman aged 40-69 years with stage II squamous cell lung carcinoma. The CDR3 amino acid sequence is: CASSLRTDYGYTF. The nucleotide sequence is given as TGTGCCAGCAGCCTAAGGACGGATTATGGCTACACCTTC.